A single sample is the source of the 25 T cell receptor beta chains below, sequenced in a study of tumor-infiltrating lymphocytes in primary liver carcinoma (dated by TCRdb to 2016 to 2017). Total RNA and DNA were co-extracted from about 19-30 mg of bulk tissue with the AllPrep DNA/RNA mini kit, without cell sorting. Sequencing took place on an Illumina HiSeq 2500. Starting from 500 to 600 ng total RNA, TCRbeta-specific cDNA was produced by reverse transcription with a constant-region primer and ProtoScript II reverse transcriptase. TCRbeta libraries were built with three nested multiplex PCR rounds, a slightly modified ARM-PCR procedure. The first two PCR rounds used multiplex TRBV1-TRBV30 forward primers with a Cbeta reverse primer, each for roughly 11 cycles. TCRdb trimmed the raw reads at Q25, called clones with MiXCR and kept productive beta chains. Every distinct CDR3 protein forms one entry, paired with its most common genes and DNA. For this sample there are approximately 110,000 distinct CDR3 sequences; 64% appear just once. The leading ten clones occupy more than 7% of the sample.

The sample taken for sequencing was liver tumor tissue from sampling region 3. In light of the paper, this sample's cell subset or site label describes: tumor region T3, left-lateral pole. The receptor source for this set is a woman in her sixties with primary liver carcinoma and hepatitis B virus infection.

The chain links TRBV14 to TRBJ2-2, with TRBD1 identical over 9 bases. Per the germline V gene, CDR1 is SGHDN and CDR2 is FVKESK. V shed 0 bases, J shed 5 bases, and the junction held 19 bases outside the gene matches. The CDR3 sequence is 21 residues long. The CDR3: CASSQDTPHEFRDRVTGELFF. CDR3 nucleotide sequence: TGTGCCAGCAGCCAAGATACACCACACGAATTCCGGGACAGGGTTACCGGGGAGCTGTTTTTT. The whole variable domain, remainder taken from reference TRBV14 and TRBJ2-2, is EAGVTQFPSHSVIEKGQTVTLRCDPISGHDNLYWYRRVMGKEIKFLLHFVKESKQDESGMPNNRFLAERTGGTYSTLKVQPAELEDSGVYFCASSQDTPHEFRDRVTGELFFGEGSRLTVL.

The chain combines TRBV7-3 with TRBJ2-1, with TRBD2 as a possible D gene (6 bases). The CDR3 has 14 amino acids. CDR1 is SGHTA, CDR2 FQGTGA, per germline. The V gene lost 5 bases and the J gene lost 9 bases, with 17 bases spanning the gap. The CDR3, as DNA: TGTGCCAGCAGCGCAGGGCACTCCGGGGGTGAGCAGTTCTTC. This gives the protein CASSAGHSGGEQFF. Together with reference TRBV7-3 and TRBJ2-1, the CDR3 gives the full variable domain: GAGVSQTPSNKVTEKGKYVELRCDPISGHTALYWYRQSLGQGPEFLIYFQGTGAADDSGLPNDRFFAVRPEGSVSTLKIQRTERGDSAVYLCASSAGHSGGEQFFGPGTRLTVL.

Notes on this clonotype: Mismatch with germline at one junction end may stem from a read error. The chain combines TRBV12-3 or TRBV12-4 with TRBJ2-2; 8 nucleotides line up with TRBD2. The CDR3 covers 15 residues. The CDR3 coding sequence is TGTACCAGCGGTTCGAGCGGGAGAGGCACCGGGGAGCTGTTTTTT. Its protein product is CTSGSSGRGTGELFF.

Comments on this clonotype: The junction departs from germline at one end; a sequencing error may be responsible. The CDR3 reads CAGSWTANTGELFF. The DNA of the CDR3 is TGCGCCGGCAGCTGGACCGCGAACACCGGGGAGCTGTTTTTT. This chain uses TRBV5-1 with TRBJ2-2; D gene unclear. The V gene's germline CDR1 is SGHRS and CDR2 YFSETQ. CDR3 size: 14 residues.

In its sample, this clonotype was seen many times. J is TRBJ2-1 and V is TRBV12-3 or TRBV12-4, with D possibly TRBD2 on 6 matching bases. V lost 3 bases, J lost 9 bases, and 6 bases lay in between. The CDR3 is 11 residues long. The CDR3 loop is CASSLEGEQFF. As DNA, the CDR3 is TGTGCCAGCAGTTTGGAGGGTGAGCAGTTCTTC.

With respect to this clonotype: A read error may produce the germline difference seen at one junction end. The chain carries TRBV11-2 and TRBJ2-1, with TRBD2 matching 7 bases. This CDR3 is 15 amino acids long. Germline CDR1 and CDR2: SGHAT and FQNNGV. CDR3 residues: CDSSLTQRDYSEQFF. In nucleotides, the CDR3 is TGTGACAGCAGCTTAACGCAGCGGGACTACAGTGAGCAGTTCTTC.

This chain links TRBV5-1 with TRBJ2-3; D unresolved. Germline V gives CDR1 SGHRS, CDR2 YFSETQ. CDR3 length equals 15 residues. Trimming took 4 bases from V and 4 from J, leaving 16 bases between them. This CDR3 reads CASSPGEARADTQYF. The CDR3 nucleotides read TGCGCCAGCAGCCCTGGAGAGGCTAGAGCAGATACGCAGTATTTT.

Many counts were recorded for this clonotype. The chain carries TRBV6-6 and TRBJ2-3; TRBD1 matches at 8 bases. There are 14 residues in the CDR3. The germline CDR1 and CDR2 sequences are MNHNY and SVGAGI (reference sequence). The V segment lost 2 bases and the J segment 4 bases; nucleotides outside the gene matches: 2. The CDR3 here is CASSYMDRADTQYF. CDR3 nucleotide sequence: TGTGCCAGCAGTTACATGGACAGGGCAGATACGCAGTATTTT.

With respect to this clonotype: At one boundary the junction diverges from the germline segment, which might be a read error. V usage is TRBV11-2 and J usage is TRBJ2-4; D uncertain. Germline loops: CDR1 SGHAT, CDR2 FQNNGV. The CDR3 spans 15 residues. The CDR3 reads CASSLDGWWCDIRYF. The CDR3 DNA is TGTGCCAGCAGCTTAGATGGTTGGTGGTGCGACATTCGGTACTTC.

The table lists this clonotype with a count of one. Relative to the germline gene, one junction end is altered; a read error may explain this. The chain joins TRBV28 to TRBJ1-2; D is ambiguous. The germline V gene encodes CDR1 MDHEN and CDR2 SYDVKM. The CDR3 totals 14 residues. The CDR3 spells CANSLPNKNYGYTF. The CDR3 DNA reads as TGTGCCAACAGTTTACCCAACAAGAACTATGGCTACACCTTC.

This clonotype was recorded only once. An end of the junction differs from the germline gene, which may be a read error. CDR3 loop: CASSEEDKGATYEQYF. The CDR3 DNA reads TGTGCCAGCAGTGAGGAGGACAAGGGGGCTACCTATGAGCAGTACTTC. The rearrangement links TRBV6-1 to TRBJ2-7; 7 bases are shared with TRBD1. CDR1 is MNHNS and CDR2 is SASEGT in the germline V gene. The CDR3 has 16 amino acids.

As regards this clonotype: The junction differs from germline at one of its ends, possibly a read error. The rearrangement links TRBV6-5 to TRBJ2-1; 9 bases align to TRBD2. The CDR3 is 16 amino acids. Germline CDR1 is MNHEY and CDR2 is SVGAGI. CDR3 coding DNA: TGTGCCAGCAGTTACTCGACTAGCGGCGTGTACAATGAGCAGTCTTTC. It specifies CASSYSTSGVYNEQSF.

The CDR3 region has the DNA TGTGCCAGCAGCTTAGAACCGACAGGGGGGGCTTTCTTT. As protein: CASSLEPTGGAFF. V and J are TRBV11-2 and TRBJ1-1; 9 bases line up with TRBD1. There are 13 residues in the CDR3. V was pared by 0 bases and J by 11 bases, with 4 bases of the junction left unmatched. Germline V gene data show CDR1 as SGHAT and CDR2 as FQNNGV.

With respect to this clonotype: A much larger clone differs by one base, so this may be a read error. This chain links TRBV10-1 with TRBJ2-2, with D possibly TRBD2 on 6 matching bases. V gave up 5 bases and J gave up 5 bases, with 12 bases separating them. Germline CDR1 reads WNHNN; CDR2 reads SYGVQD (reference sequence). The CDR3 loop spans 14 amino acids. The CDR3 DNA follows: TGCGCCAGCAGTTCGGGAGATGGTACCGGGGAGCTGTTTTTT. Translated: CASSSGDGTGELFF.

Note on this clonotype: A junction boundary mismatches the germline segment, possibly from a read error. The gene calls are TRBV11-2 and TRBJ2-7; 7 bases agree with TRBD2. This CDR3 comprises 14 residues. CDR1 is SGHAT and CDR2 is FQNNGV in the germline V gene. The DNA for the CDR3 is TGTGCCAGCAACCGGGACTACTCAAGCTACGTGCAGTACTTC. This gives the protein CASNRDYSSYVQYF.

This clonotype has at least ten counts. The chain joins TRBV28 to TRBJ1-1; weak D call: TRBD1 (6 bases). The length of the CDR3 is 13 residues. Trimming pared 8 bases from V and 4 bases from J, leaving 14 bases between. Germline CDR1 is MDHEN and CDR2 is SYDVKM. The CDR3 is CASGGHTVTEAFF. In nucleotides, the CDR3 is TGTGCCAGCGGGGGACATACAGTCACTGAAGCTTTCTTT.

About this clonotype itself: Since no conserved phenylalanine or tryptophan closes the CDR3, a read error is the likely cause. The V call is TRBV6-6, the J call TRBJ2-1, with D unclear. CDR1 is MNHNY, CDR2 SVGAGI, per germline (reference sequence). V was trimmed by 6 bases and J by 7 bases, leaving 10 bases between them. The CDR3 consists of 12 residues. As DNA, the CDR3 is TGTGCCAGCAGGGGCCCGAATAATGAGCAGTTCCTC. Translating it yields CASRGPNNEQFL.

V and J are TRBV28 and TRBJ2-2, with D tentatively TRBD2 (7 bases). V was clipped by 9 bases and J by 5 bases, with 16 bases between them. This CDR3 region has 14 residues. In germline, CDR1 is MDHEN, CDR2 SYDVKM. As DNA, the CDR3 is TGTGCCAGTAGAAGAGGGGGGGGGACCGGGGAGCTGTTTTTT. Translated: CASRRGGGTGELFF.

This chain connects TRBV6-5 to TRBJ2-6; D unresolved. This CDR3 has 17 residues. Germline CDR1 MNHEY, CDR2 SVGAGI. CDR3 residues: CAGSYDMGPSGANVLTF. Here the CDR3 DNA reads TGTGCTGGCAGTTACGATATGGGTCCTTCTGGGGCCAACGTCCTGACTTTC.

In the case of this clonotype: One junction end disagrees with the germline gene, perhaps due to a read error. The chain recombines TRBV6-5 with TRBJ2-7; TRBD2 might be the D (5 bases). From germline, CDR1 is MNHEY and CDR2 SVGAGI. CDR3 length: 16 residues. This chain's CDR3 is CASSYSGIRRGYEQYF. The DNA of the CDR3 is TGTGCGAGCAGTTACTCGGGGATACGGCGTGGGTACGAGCAGTACTTC.

The chain combines TRBV28 with TRBJ2-1, with 8 bases aligning to TRBD2. The ends lost 6 bases at V and 6 bases at J; junction bases unmatched: 16. The germline V gene has CDR1 MDHEN and CDR2 SYDVKM. The CDR3 has 17 amino acids. The CDR3 reads CASSSPEAGGGRNEQFF. The CDR3 DNA is TGTGCCAGCAGCTCCCCTGAGGCCGGCGGGGGGCGCAATGAGCAGTTCTTC.

This clonotype was counted between two and nine times. This may be a read error, as it is one base from a much larger clone. V and J are TRBV4-1 and TRBJ2-7, with D unresolved. The CDR3 runs to 14 residues. Germline V gives CDR1 MGHRA, CDR2 YSYEKL. With 4 bases removed from V and 0 bases from J, the gap between germline ends came to 10 bases. CDR3 in amino acids: CASSLNLSSYEQYF. The CDR3 region has the DNA TGCGCCAGCAGCCTTAACCTGAGCTCCTACGAGCAGTACTTC.

This clonotype was counted at least ten times. The chain is built from TRBV30 and TRBJ1-2; 7 nucleotides line up with TRBD1. From germline, CDR1 is GTSNPN and CDR2 SVGIG (reference sequence). The ends lost 3 bases at V and 5 bases at J; junction bases unmatched: 18. The CDR3 consists of 17 residues. The CDR3 region is CAWSETRSRGVRYGYTF. Here the CDR3 DNA reads TGTGCCTGGAGCGAGACCAGAAGCAGGGGGGTCAGGTATGGCTACACCTTC.

This clonotype was detected ten times or more. Just one base apart from a much larger clone, this may be a read error. The chain combines TRBV11-2 with TRBJ2-7, with D perhaps being TRBD1 or TRBD2 (5 bases each). The CDR3 is made up of 14 amino acids. Germline CDR1 and CDR2: SGHAT and FQNNGV. CDR3 sequence (DNA): TGTGTCAGCAGCCTTTGGGGGACCTCCTACGAGCAGTACTTC. Amino acid sequence: CVSSLWGTSYEQYF.

With respect to this clonotype: This may be a read error: a much more frequent sequence differs by one nucleotide. This rearrangement joins TRBV29-1 to TRBJ2-5; D is perhaps TRBD1 (5 bases). This CDR3 comprises 14 residues. Germline lookup yields CDR1 SQVTM and CDR2 ANQGSEA. The DNA for the CDR3 is TGCAGCGTCCTAGGACACCTTATGCAGGAGACCCACTACTTC. This gives the protein CSVLGHLMQETHYF.